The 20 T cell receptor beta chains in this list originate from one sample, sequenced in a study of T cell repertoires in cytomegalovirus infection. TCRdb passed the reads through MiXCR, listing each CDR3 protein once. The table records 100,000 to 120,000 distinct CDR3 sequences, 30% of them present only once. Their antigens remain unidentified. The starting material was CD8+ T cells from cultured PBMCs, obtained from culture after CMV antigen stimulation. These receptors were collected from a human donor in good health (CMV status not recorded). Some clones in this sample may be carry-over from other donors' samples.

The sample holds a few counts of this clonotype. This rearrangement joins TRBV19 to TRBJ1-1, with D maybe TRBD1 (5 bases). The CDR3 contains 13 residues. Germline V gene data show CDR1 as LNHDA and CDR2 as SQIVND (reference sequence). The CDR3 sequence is CATDGGMNTEAFF. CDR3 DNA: TGTGCTACGGATGGGGGAATGAACACTGAAGCTTTCTTT.

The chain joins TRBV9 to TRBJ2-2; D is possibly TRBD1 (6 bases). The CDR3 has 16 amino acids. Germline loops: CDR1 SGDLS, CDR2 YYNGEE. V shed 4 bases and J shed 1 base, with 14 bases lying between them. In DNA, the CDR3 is TGTGCCAGCAGCCCCGGACAGACGAAGAACACCGGGGAGCTGTTTTTT. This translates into CASSPGQTKNTGELFF.

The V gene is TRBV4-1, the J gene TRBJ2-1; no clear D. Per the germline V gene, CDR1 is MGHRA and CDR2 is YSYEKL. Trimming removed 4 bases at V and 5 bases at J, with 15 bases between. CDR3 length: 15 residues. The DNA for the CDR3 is TGCGCCAGCAGCCTCTTTCCGGGTATGGACAATGAGCAGTTCTTC. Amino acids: CASSLFPGMDNEQFF.

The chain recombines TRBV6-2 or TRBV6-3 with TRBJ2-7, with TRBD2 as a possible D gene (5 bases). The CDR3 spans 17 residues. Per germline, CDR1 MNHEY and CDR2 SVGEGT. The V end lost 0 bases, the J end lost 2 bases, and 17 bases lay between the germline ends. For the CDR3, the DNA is TGTGCCAGCAGTTACTCGAACTTCGAGGGTGGGACCTACGAGCAGTACTTC. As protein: CASSYSNFEGGTYEQYF.

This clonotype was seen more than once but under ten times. The CDR3 spells CASSQDRGGWAEAFF. CDR3 nucleotides: TGCGCCAGCAGCCAAGACAGGGGAGGGTGGGCTGAAGCTTTCTTT. The V gene is TRBV4-3, the J gene TRBJ1-1; TRBD1 might be the D (6 bases). V was trimmed by 0 bases and J by 6 bases, leaving 14 bases between them. From germline, CDR1 is LGHNA and CDR2 YSLEER. This CDR3 is 15 amino acids long.

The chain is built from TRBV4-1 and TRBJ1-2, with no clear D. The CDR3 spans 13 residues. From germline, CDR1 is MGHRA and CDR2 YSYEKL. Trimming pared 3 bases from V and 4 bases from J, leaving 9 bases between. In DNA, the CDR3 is TGCGCCAGCAGCCAGGAGTCTGGCTATGGCTACACCTTC. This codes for CASSQESGYGYTF.

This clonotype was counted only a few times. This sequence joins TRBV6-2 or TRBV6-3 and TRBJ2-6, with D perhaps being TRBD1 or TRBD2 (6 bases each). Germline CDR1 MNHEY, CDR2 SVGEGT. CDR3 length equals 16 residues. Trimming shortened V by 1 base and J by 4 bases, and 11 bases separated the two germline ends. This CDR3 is CASSYYRGRGANVLTF. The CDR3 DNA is TGTGCCAGCAGTTACTATCGGGGGCGAGGGGCCAACGTCCTGACTTTC.

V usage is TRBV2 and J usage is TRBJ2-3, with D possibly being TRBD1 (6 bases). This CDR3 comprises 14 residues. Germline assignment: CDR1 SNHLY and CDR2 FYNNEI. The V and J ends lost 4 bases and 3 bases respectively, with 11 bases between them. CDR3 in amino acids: CASSAQGRTDTQYF. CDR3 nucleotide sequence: TGTGCCAGCAGTGCTCAGGGGCGTACAGATACGCAGTATTTT.

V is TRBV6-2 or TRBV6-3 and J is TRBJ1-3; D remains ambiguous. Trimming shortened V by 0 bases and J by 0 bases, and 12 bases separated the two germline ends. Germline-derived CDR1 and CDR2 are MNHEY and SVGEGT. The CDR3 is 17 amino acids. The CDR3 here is CASSYSGFDHSGNTIYF. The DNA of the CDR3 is TGTGCCAGCAGTTACTCGGGATTTGACCACTCTGGAAACACCATATATTTT.

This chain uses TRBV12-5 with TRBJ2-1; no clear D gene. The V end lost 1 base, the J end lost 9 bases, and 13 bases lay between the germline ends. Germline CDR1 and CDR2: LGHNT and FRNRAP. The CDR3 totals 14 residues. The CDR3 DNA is TGTGCTAGTGGTTTGGCCTCCCGCCCCGGTGAGCAGTTCTTC. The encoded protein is CASGLASRPGEQFF.

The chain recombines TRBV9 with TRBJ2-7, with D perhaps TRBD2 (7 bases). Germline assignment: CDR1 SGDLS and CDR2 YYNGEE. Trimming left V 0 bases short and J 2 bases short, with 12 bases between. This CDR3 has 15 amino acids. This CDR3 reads CASSVGGGAAYEQYF. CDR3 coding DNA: TGTGCCAGCAGCGTAGGGGGGGGGGCCGCCTACGAGCAGTACTTC.

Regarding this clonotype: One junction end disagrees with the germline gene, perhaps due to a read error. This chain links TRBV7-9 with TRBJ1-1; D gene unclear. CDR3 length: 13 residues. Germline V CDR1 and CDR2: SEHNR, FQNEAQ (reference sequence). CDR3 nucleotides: TGTGCCACCAGCTTGTATCTGGCCGGTGAAGCTTTCTTT. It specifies CATSLYLAGEAFF.

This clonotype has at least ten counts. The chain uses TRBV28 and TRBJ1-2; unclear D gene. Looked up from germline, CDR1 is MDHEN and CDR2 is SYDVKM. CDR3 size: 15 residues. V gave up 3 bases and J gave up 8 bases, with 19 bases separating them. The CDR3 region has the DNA TGTGCCAGCAGTTTTACTATGGTTGAGGCTCGGGGCTACACCTTC. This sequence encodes CASSFTMVEARGYTF.

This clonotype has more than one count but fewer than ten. CDR3 amino acids: CASSQAQQAVGGPNTEAFF. The CDR3 bases are TGCGCCAGCAGCCAGGCCCAACAGGCCGTCGGGGGGCCTAACACTGAAGCTTTCTTT. This chain links TRBV4-1 with TRBJ1-1, with D possibly TRBD1 on 6 matching bases. V lost 3 bases to trimming and J lost 2 bases, with 25 bases between them. CDR3 size: 19 residues. Germline V gene sequence: CDR1 MGHRA, CDR2 YSYEKL.

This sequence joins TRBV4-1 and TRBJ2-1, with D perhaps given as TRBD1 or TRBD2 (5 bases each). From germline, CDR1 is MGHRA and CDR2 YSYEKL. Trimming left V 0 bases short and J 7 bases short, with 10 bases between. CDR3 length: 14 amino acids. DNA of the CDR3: TGCGCCAGCAGCCAAGAGGGGGTTGGGAATGAGCAGTTCTTC. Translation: CASSQEGVGNEQFF.

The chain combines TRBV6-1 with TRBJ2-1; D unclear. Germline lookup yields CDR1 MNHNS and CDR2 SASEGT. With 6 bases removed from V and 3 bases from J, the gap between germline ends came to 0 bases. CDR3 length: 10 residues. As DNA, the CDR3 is TGTGCCAGCAGCTACAATGAGCAGTTCTTC. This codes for CASSYNEQFF.

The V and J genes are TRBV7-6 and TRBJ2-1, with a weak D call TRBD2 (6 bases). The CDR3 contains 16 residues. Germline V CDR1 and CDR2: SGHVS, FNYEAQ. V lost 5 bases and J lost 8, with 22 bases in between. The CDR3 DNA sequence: TGTGCCAGCAGCCATAACTCAGGAACTAGCTTCTATGAGCAGTTCTTC. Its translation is CASSHNSGTSFYEQFF.

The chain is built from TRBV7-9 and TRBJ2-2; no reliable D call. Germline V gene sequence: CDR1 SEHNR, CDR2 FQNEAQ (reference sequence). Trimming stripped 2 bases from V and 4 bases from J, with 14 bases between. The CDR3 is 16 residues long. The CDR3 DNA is TGTGCCAGCAGCTTATCCGGTGGGCTGCCCACCGGGGAGCTGTTTTTT. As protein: CASSLSGGLPTGELFF.

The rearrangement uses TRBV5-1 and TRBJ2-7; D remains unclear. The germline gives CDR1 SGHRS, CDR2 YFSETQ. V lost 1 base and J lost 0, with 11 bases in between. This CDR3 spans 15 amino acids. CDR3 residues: CASSLFLGSSYEQYF. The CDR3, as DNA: TGCGCCAGCAGCTTGTTTCTGGGGTCCTCCTACGAGCAGTACTTC.

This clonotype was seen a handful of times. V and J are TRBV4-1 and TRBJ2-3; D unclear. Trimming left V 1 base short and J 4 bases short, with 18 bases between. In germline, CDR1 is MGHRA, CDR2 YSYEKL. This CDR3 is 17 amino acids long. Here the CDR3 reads CASSQGGLGVWADTQYF. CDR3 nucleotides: TGCGCCAGCAGCCAAGGGGGATTGGGCGTCTGGGCAGATACGCAGTATTTT.